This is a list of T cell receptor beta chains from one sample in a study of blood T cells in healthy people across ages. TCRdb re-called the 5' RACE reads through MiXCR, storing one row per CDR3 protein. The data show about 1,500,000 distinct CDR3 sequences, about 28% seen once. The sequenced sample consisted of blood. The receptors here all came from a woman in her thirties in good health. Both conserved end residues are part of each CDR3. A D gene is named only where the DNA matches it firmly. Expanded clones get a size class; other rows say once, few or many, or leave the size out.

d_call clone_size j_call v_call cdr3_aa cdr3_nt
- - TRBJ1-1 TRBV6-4 CASRTDSTNTEAFF TGTGCCAGCCGCACAGACTCCACTAACACTGAAGCTTTCTTT
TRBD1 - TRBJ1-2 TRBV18 CASSEDRGVSGYTF TGTGCCAGCTCAGAGGACAGGGGGGTGTCTGGCTACACCTTC
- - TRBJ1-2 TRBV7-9 CASTISAGGAKGYTF TGTGCCAGCACCATCTCAGCCGGGGGGGCGAAGGGCTACACCTTC
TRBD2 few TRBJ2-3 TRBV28 CASTLPQRGAGDTQYF TGTGCCAGCACCTTGCCCCAGCGGGGGGCCGGTGATACGCAGTATTTT
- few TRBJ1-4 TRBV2 CASSTGRSSNEKLFF TGTGCCAGCAGTACCGGGCGAAGTTCTAATGAAAAACTGTTTTTT
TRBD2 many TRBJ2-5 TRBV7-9 CASSSIAGGRETQYF TGTGCCAGCAGCTCGATAGCGGGAGGACGGGAGACCCAGTACTTC
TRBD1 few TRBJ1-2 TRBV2 CASWEGGDYGYTF TGTGCCAGCTGGGAAGGGGGCGACTATGGCTACACCTTC
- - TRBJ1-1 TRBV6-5 CASTNSPGLAFF TGTGCCAGCACCAACTCGCCAGGGTTAGCTTTCTTT
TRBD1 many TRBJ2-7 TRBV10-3 CAISQTGSSYEQYF TGTGCCATCAGCCAGACAGGGAGCTCCTACGAGCAGTACTTC
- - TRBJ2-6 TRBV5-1 CANSPSAISGANVLTF TGCGCCAACAGTCCTAGCGCGATCTCTGGGGCCAACGTCCTGACTTTC
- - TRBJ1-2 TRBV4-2 CASSQETGVYTF TGTGCCAGCAGCCAAGAAACGGGGGTCTACACCTTC
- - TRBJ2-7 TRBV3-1 CASSQVKGVQYF TGTGCCAGCAGCCAAGTGAAGGGGGTGCAGTACTTC
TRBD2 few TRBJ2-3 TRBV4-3 CASSQGTSGKVNTQYF TGCGCCAGCAGCCAAGGGACTAGCGGGAAAGTAAATACGCAGTATTTT
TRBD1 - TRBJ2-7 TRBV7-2 CASSPGQGKGYEQYF TGTGCCAGCAGCCCCGGACAGGGGAAGGGCTACGAGCAGTACTTC
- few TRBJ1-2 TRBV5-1 CASSLSWGEQDYGYTF TGCGCCAGCAGCTTGTCTTGGGGGGAGCAGGACTATGGCTACACCTTC
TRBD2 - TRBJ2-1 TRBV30 CARSVLPSGGDNEQFF TGTGCCCGGAGTGTACTCCCAAGCGGGGGGGACAATGAGCAGTTCTTC
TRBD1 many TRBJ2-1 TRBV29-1 CSAESVRQGSYNEQFF TGCAGCGCCGAAAGCGTAAGACAGGGAAGTTACAATGAGCAGTTCTTC
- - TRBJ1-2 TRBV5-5 CASSSGTQDGYTF TGTGCCAGCAGCTCCGGGACCCAGGATGGCTACACCTTC
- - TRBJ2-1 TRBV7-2 CASNSPWGLTEQFF TGTGCCAGCAACTCCCCCTGGGGGCTAACTGAGCAGTTCTTC
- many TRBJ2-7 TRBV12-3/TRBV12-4 CASTRFGPYEQYF TGTGCCAGCACCCGCTTCGGGCCCTACGAGCAGTACTTC
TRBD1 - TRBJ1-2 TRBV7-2 CASSPEGASYGYTF TGTGCCAGCAGCCCCGAGGGGGCGAGCTATGGCTACACCTTC
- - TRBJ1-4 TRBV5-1 CASSPTQSGATEKLFF TGCGCCAGCAGCCCCACTCAGTCAGGGGCTACTGAAAAACTGTTTTTT
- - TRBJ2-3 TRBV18 CASGGLTTDTQYF TGTGCCAGCGGCGGGTTGACCACAGATACGCAGTATTTT
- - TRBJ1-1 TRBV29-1 CSVEGLGNTEAFF TGCAGCGTTGAAGGGCTAGGGAACACTGAAGCTTTCTTT
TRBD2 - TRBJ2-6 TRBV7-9 CASSLAGVTSGANVPTF TGTGCCAGCAGCCTCGCGGGGGTGACCTCTGGGGCCAACGTCCCGACTTTC
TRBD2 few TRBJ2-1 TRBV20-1 CSAEGLSGRGDEQFF TGCAGTGCTGAGGGGCTTAGCGGGAGGGGCGATGAGCAGTTCTTC
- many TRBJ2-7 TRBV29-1 CSVDISGGLSSYEQYF TGCAGCGTTGATATTAGTGGCGGACTTAGCTCCTACGAGCAGTACTTC
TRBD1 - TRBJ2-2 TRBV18 CASSPGGQENTGELFF TGTGCCAGCTCACCAGGTGGACAGGAGAACACCGGGGAGCTGTTTTTT
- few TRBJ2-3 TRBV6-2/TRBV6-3 CASSYERVQTDTQYF TGTGCCAGCAGTTACGAGCGGGTCCAAACAGATACGCAGTATTTT
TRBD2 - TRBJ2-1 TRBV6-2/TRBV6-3 CASTLGGLAGENEQFF TGTGCCAGCACTTTAGGGGGACTAGCGGGAGAAAATGAGCAGTTCTTC
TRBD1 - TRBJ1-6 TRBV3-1 CASSLGLGTGEYSPLHF TGTGCCAGCAGCCTCGGCCTAGGGACAGGAGAATATTCACCCCTCCACTTT
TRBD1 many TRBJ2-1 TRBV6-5 CASSWTGGGNEQFF TGTGCCAGCAGCTGGACAGGGGGTGGCAATGAGCAGTTCTTC
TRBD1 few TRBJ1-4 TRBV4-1 CASSQVGLRNDRGELFF TGCGCCAGCAGCCAAGTCGGACTTCGGAATGACAGGGGTGAACTGTTTTTT
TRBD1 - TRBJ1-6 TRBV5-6 CASRTGQLNNSPLHF TGTGCCAGCAGAACGGGACAGCTGAATAATTCACCCCTCCACTTT
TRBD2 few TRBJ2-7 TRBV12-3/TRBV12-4 CASSLVSGRLYEQYF TGTGCCAGCAGTTTAGTTAGCGGGAGACTATACGAGCAGTACTTC
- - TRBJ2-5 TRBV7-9 CASGGLRKTQYF TGTGCCAGCGGCGGGTTAAGGAAGACCCAGTACTTC
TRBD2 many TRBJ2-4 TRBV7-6 CASSLLRLATLGGKNIQYF TGTGCCAGCAGCTTATTGAGACTAGCAACTCTCGGTGGCAAAAACATTCAGTACTTC
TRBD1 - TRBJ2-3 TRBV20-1 CSARKTGILQDTQYF TGCAGTGCTAGGAAGACAGGGATTCTACAGGATACGCAGTATTTT
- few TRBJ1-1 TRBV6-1 CASMGGVGTEAFF TGTGCCAGCATGGGGGGGGTGGGCACTGAAGCTTTCTTT
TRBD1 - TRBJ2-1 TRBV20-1 CSAKGQGNNNEQFF TGCAGTGCTAAAGGACAGGGGAATAACAATGAGCAGTTCTTC
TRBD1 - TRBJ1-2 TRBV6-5 CASQPGQNYGYTF TGTGCCAGCCAACCGGGACAGAACTATGGCTACACCTTC
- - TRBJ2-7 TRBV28 CASSSPGTAAYEQYF TGTGCCAGCAGTTCCCCCGGGACGGCTGCCTACGAGCAGTACTTC
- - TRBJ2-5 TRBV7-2 CASSLGAIGTEQETQYF TGTGCCAGCAGCTTAGGGGCGATTGGGACGGAGCAAGAGACCCAGTACTTC
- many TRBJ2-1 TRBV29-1 CSVDRRELSYNEQFF TGCAGCGTTGACAGGCGGGAACTCTCCTACAATGAGCAGTTCTTC
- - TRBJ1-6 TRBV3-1 CASSQDGGIGSPLHF TGTGCCAGCAGCCAAGATGGGGGGATAGGATCACCCCTCCACTTT
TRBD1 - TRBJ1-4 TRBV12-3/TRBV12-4 CASRPTGGGSEKLFF TGTGCCAGCAGACCTACAGGGGGCGGGAGTGAAAAACTGTTTTTT
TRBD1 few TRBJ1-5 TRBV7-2 CASSSAGTGYGNQPQHF TGTGCCAGCAGCTCTGCCGGGACAGGGTATGGCAATCAGCCCCAGCATTTT
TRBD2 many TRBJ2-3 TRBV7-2 CASSLASGGTDTQYF TGTGCCAGCAGCTTAGCTAGCGGGGGCACAGATACGCAGTATTTT
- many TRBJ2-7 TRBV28 CASSFIDYEQYF TGTGCCAGCAGTTTCATCGACTACGAGCAGTACTTC
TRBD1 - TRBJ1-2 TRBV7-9 CASSGRGQTNYGYTF TGTGCCAGCAGCGGGCGGGGACAGACTAACTATGGCTACACCTTC
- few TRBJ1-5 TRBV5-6 CASSQRLSNQPQHF TGTGCCAGCAGCCAACGATTGAGCAATCAGCCCCAGCATTTT
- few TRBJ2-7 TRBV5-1 CASSLVGNDEQYF TGCGCCAGCAGCTTGGTTGGTAACGACGAGCAGTACTTC
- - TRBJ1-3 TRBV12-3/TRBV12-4 CTSSLIGAGNTIYF TGTACCAGCAGTTTGATAGGGGCTGGAAACACCATATATTTT
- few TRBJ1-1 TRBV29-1 CSVEEGPMNTEAFF TGCAGCGTTGAGGAGGGCCCGATGAACACTGAAGCTTTCTTT
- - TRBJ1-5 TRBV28 CASSFRASGAYSNQPQHF TGTGCCAGCAGTTTTAGGGCGAGTGGAGCCTATAGCAATCAGCCCCAGCATTTT
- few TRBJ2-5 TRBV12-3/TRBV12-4 CASSLTGQVTQYF TGTGCCAGCAGTTTAACGGGGCAAGTTACCCAGTACTTC
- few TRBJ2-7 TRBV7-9 CASGDKSYEQYF TGTGCCAGCGGGGATAAATCCTACGAGCAGTACTTC
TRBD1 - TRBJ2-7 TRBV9 CASSAGTGDYYEQYF TGTGCCAGCAGCGCCGGGACAGGGGATTATTACGAGCAGTACTTC
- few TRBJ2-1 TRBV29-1 CSVEELYNEQFF TGCAGCGTTGAAGAGCTCTACAATGAGCAGTTCTTC